Reported below is one TCR beta chain. This sample was included in a study of cytomegalovirus exposure and HLA in healthy donors. PCR amplification relied on 60 Vbeta primers (plus 13 Jbeta primers). Profiling relied on immunoSEQ multiplex PCR, and the TCRdb table lists in-frame clones only, not all of them. The specimen's table records roughly 120,000 clones. The source of this sequence is a man aged 35 to 55 in good health and CMV-seronegative. The sample consisted of PBMCs.

Here the CDR3 DNA reads TGTGCCATCAGTGAGGGGCCTAACACCGGGGAGCTGTTTTTT. It specifies CAISEGPNTGELFF. V usage is TRBV10-3 and J usage is TRBJ2-2; D ambiguous. V lost 2 bases to trimming and J lost 2 bases, with 6 bases between them. Germline V lookup: CDR1 ENHRY, CDR2 SYGVKD. The CDR3 consists of 14 residues.